This note documents a single TCR beta chain sequence. No antigen is known for it. This specimen comes from a study of T cell responses to AZD1222 COVID-19 vaccine. The CDR3 contains 18 residues. J gave up 4 bases and V 0 bases, and 8 bases lay outside the gene matches. Per the germline V gene, CDR1 is LGHNA and CDR2 is YSLEER. Study-wide findings and caveats: The sample set comprised mostly white British donors with more females, and clonal diversity was possibly underestimated.

Measured with immunoSEQ multiplex PCR; TCRdb has only the in-frame clones, and not every one. Of about 160,000 clones in the sample, approximately 90% were seen once. This specimen was peripheral blood, taken on day 0 of AZD1222 vaccination. The sequence was collected from an adult in good health. The chain links TRBV4-3 to TRBJ1-6; 8 bases are a match to TRBD1. CDR3 nucleotide sequence: TGCGCCAGCAGCCAAGAGAGGACAGGGAACTTATATAATTCACCCCTCCACTTT. Amino acid sequence: CASSQERTGNLYNSPLHF.